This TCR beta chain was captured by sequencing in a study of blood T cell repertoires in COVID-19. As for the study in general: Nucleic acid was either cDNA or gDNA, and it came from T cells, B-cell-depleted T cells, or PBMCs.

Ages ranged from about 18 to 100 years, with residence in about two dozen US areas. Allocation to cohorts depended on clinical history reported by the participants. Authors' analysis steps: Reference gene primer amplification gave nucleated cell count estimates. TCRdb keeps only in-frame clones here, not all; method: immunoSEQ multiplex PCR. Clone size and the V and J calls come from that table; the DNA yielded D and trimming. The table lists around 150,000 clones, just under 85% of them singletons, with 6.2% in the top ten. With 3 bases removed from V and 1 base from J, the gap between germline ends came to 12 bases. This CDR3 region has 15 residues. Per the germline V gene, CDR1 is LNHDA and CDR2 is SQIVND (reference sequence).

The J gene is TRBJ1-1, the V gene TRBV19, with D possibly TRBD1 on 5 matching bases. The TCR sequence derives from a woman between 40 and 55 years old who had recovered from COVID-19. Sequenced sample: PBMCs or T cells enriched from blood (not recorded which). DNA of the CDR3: TGTGCCAGTAGTATTGGATGGGGCAGGAACACTGAAGCTTTCTTT. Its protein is CASSIGWGRNTEAFF.